The TCR beta chain described here comes from a study of Graves' ophthalmopathy and Graves' hyperthyroidism. Worth noting for this clonotype: The target antigen is unknown.

Patients were left out if they had other autoimmune diseases, uncontrolled infections, pregnancy or lactation. General study points: With about 71% sensitivity and over 72% specificity, the model predicted ophthalmopathy progression.

Investigators amplified TCR beta CDR3 regions from RNA transcripts. HTBI primers were employed in first-round RT-PCR, then a second-round multiplex PCR followed. Using its own MiXCR run on the multiplex PCR reads, TCRdb lists one record per CDR3 protein. Of under 250,000 distinct CDR3 sequences in the sample, around a fifth were seen once. The sequencing sample was made of peripheral blood. The receptor comes from a woman aged 50 to 60 with Graves' ophthalmopathy.

CDR3 nucleotide sequence: TGTGCCAGCTGTAGACTGACGAGCACTGAAGCTTTCTTT. Its protein is CASCRLTSTEAFF. This chain connects TRBV6-1 to TRBJ1-1; D gene ambiguous. The germline V gene has CDR1 MNHNS and CDR2 SASEGT. The V gene lost 8 bases and the J gene lost 4 bases, with 14 bases spanning the gap. The CDR3 is made up of 13 amino acids.